Sequencing of this T cell receptor beta chain was carried out in a study of CD8 T cells in Susac syndrome. J was trimmed by 5 bases and V by 0 bases; bases with no gene match: 1. The germline V gene encodes CDR1 LGHDT and CDR2 YNNKEL (reference sequence). CDR3 size: 13 residues. A quantity of about 0.45 to 1 ug RNA underwent reverse transcription using random hexamers. Across 54 Vbeta and 13 Jbeta, TCR beta CDR3 was amplified with immunoSEQ multiplex PCR. MiXCR, applied by TCRdb to the immunoSEQ multiplex PCR reads, yields one record per CDR3 protein. The table has 180,000 or so distinct CDR3 sequences, about 95% seen once. The authors carried out high-throughput sequencing of TCR beta. They applied it to CD8+ and CD4+ T cells obtained from blood. Healthy donors acted as controls, with matching for age and sex. Negative isolation was used for CD8+ and CD4+ T cells and FACS enrichment for TEMRA cells.

Sequencing was performed on CD4+ T cells from PBMCs. The clonotype was recovered from a human donor in good health. The chain carries TRBV3-1 and TRBJ2-7, with 7 positions matching TRBD2. This CDR3 is CASSQDRGDEQYF. CDR3 in DNA: TGTGCCAGCAGCCAAGATCGGGGGGACGAGCAGTACTTC.